This T cell receptor beta chain was captured by sequencing in a study of human T cells and chemical hapten exposure. Study-wide background: Mostly female, the patients presented with alopecia areata, totalis or universalis.

TCRdb called the RACE reads again in MiXCR, with one record for every CDR3 protein. Of roughly 100,000 distinct CDR3 sequences listed, roughly 12% are singletons. This clonotype was observed a few times. What it binds is not known. Time point specified: pre-sensitization, week 0. Treatment here: therapeutic diphenylcyclopropenone sensitization with weekly scalp DPC. The donor pool consisted of alopecia patients aged 18 to 70 years, considered suitable for DPC. Study-wide findings and caveats: Donors in the study had alopecia, meaning their immune response may differ from healthy people's. Patch test score rose with PT1 expanded TCRs, significant at 8, 16, 32, not 4.

Germline V gene data show CDR1 as SNHLY and CDR2 as FYNNEI. The V and J ends lost 3 bases and 2 bases respectively, with 17 bases between them. The CDR3 spans 18 residues. The sample was whole blood, taken in connection with sensitization to the hapten diphenylcyclopropenone (DPC). This rearrangement joins TRBV2 to TRBJ2-6; either TRBD1 or TRBD2 may fit D (6 bases each). This receptor was obtained from a woman in her 50s with alopecia areata. Some clones in this sample may be carry-over from other donors' samples. CDR3 amino acids: CASSEEGVLTAGANVLTF. Written as DNA, the CDR3 is TGTGCCAGCAGTGAGGAGGGGGTGCTAACCGCTGGGGCCAACGTCCTGACTTTC.